This TCR beta chain is drawn from a study of blood T cell dynamics during melanoma immunotherapy. About the research overall: Standard first-line treatment here was pembrolizumab or nivolumab plus ipilimumab in metastatic melanoma.

General study points: Unlike progressors, later disease-control patients had W3 repertoires gaining clonality or diversity.

Of note for this clone: The antigen remains undetermined.

Time point reported: week 3, after first cycle of checkpoint inhibitor. Response was assessed by RECIST 1.1 at 12 weeks, except a couple of rapid progressors. Patients with prior systemic cancer treatment, concomitant immunosuppressants, or other active malignancies were excluded. Repertoires were generated with immunoSEQ multiplex PCR, while TCRdb's copy carries only in-frame clones and drops some. Seen here are more than 15,000 clones, nearly 90% observed once, and the top ten hold around 7%. The source was blood, collected from a patient treated with checkpoint blockade. This clonotype was sampled from a human donor with melanoma.

Here the CDR3 reads CASSQYNKDTQYF. The CDR3 DNA sequence: TGCGCCAGCAGTCAATATAACAAAGATACGCAGTATTTT. V is TRBV23-1 and J is TRBJ2-3; the D is unclear. TRBV23-1 is identified as an open reading frame with a role that is uncertain. The CDR3 spans 13 residues. V gave up 1 base and J gave up 5 bases, with 7 bases separating them.